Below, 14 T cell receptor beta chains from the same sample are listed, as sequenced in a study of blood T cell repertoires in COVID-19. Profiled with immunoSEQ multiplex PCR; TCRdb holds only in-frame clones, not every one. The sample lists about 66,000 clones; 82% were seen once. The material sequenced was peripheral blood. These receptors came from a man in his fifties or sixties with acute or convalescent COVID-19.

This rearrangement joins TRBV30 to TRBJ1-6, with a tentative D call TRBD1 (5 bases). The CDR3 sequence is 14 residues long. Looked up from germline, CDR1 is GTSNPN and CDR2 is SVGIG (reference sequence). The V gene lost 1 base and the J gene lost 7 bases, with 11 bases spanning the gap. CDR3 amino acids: CAWSAGGRNSPLHF. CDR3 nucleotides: TGTGCCTGGAGTGCCGGGGGTAGGAATTCACCCCTCCACTTT. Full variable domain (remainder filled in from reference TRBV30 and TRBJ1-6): SQTIHQWPATLVQPVGSPLSLECTVEGTSNPNLYWYRQAAGRGLQLLFYSVGIGQISSEVPQNLSASRPQDRQFILSSKKLLLSDSGFYLCAWSAGGRNSPLHFGNGTRLTVT.

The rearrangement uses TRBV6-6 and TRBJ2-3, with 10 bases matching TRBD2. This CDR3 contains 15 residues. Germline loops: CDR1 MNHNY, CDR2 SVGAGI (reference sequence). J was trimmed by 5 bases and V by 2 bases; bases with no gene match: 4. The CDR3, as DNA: TGTGCCAGCAGTTACAAGCGGGGGGGGTTAGATACGCAGTATTTT. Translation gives CASSYKRGGLDTQYF.

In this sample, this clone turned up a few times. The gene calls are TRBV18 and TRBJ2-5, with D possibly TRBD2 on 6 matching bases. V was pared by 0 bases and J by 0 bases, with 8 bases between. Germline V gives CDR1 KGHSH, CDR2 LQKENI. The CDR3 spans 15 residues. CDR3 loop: CASSPPRGNQETQYF. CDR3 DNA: TGTGCCAGCTCACCACCTCGGGGGAACCAAGAGACCCAGTACTTC.

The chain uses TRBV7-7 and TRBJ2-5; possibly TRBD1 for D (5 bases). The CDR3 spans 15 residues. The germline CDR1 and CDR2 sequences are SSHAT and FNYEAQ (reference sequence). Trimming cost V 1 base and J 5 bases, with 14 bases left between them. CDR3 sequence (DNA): TGTGCCAGCAGCTTAGGGTTGGGCAGGGTGGAGACCCAGTACTTC. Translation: CASSLGLGRVETQYF. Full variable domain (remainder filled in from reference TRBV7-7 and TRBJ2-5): GAGVSQSPRYKVTKRGQDVTLRCDPISSHATLYWYQQALGQGPEFLTYFNYEAQPDKSGLPSDRFSAERPEGSISTLTIQRTEQRDSAMYRCASSLGLGRVETQYFGPGTRLLVL.

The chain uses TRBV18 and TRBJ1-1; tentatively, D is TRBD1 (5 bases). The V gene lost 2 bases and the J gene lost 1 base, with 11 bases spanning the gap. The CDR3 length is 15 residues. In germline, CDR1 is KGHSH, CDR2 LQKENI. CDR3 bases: TGTGCCAGCTCACCAAGCGACAGCTCGAACACTGAAGCTTTCTTT. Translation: CASSPSDSSNTEAFF.

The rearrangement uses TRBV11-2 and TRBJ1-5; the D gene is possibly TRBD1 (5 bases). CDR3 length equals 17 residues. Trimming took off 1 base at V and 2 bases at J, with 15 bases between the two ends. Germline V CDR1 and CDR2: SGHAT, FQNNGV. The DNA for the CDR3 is TGTGCCAGCAGCTTAGGATTGGGGGGGGGAGGCAATCAGCCCCAGCATTTT. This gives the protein CASSLGLGGGGNQPQHF.

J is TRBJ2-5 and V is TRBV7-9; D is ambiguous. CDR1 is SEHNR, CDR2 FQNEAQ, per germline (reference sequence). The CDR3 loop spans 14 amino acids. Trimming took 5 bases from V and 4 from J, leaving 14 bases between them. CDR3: CASSPNRVPETQYF. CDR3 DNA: TGTGCCAGCAGCCCGAATCGGGTTCCAGAGACCCAGTACTTC.

The CDR3 is CARPDRVNTEAFF. CDR3 nucleotide sequence: TGCGCCAGACCGGACAGGGTCAACACTGAAGCTTTCTTT. The V call is TRBV4-1, the J call TRBJ1-1; 8 bases match TRBD1. Germline V gene data show CDR1 as MGHRA and CDR2 as YSYEKL. This CDR3 is built from 13 residues. With V trimmed by 9 bases and J by 2 bases, 5 bases remained unmatched.

The CDR3 region is CASSVSGGLKDTQYF. The CDR3 nucleotides read TGTGCCAGCAGCGTCTCGGGGGGGCTTAAAGATACGCAGTATTTT. The chain recombines TRBV5-4 with TRBJ2-3; 8 bases line up with TRBD2. The trim removed 4 bases at V and 5 bases at J, leaving 9 bases unmatched. Looked up from germline, CDR1 is SGHNT and CDR2 is YYREEE (reference sequence). There are 15 residues in the CDR3. The variable domain in full, with the rest retrieved from reference TRBV5-4 and TRBJ2-3, is ETGVTQSPTHLIKTRGQQVTLRCSSQSGHNTVSWYQQALGQGPQFIFQYYREEENGRGNFPPRFSGLQFPNYSSELNVNALELDDSALYLCASSVSGGLKDTQYFGPGTRLTVL.

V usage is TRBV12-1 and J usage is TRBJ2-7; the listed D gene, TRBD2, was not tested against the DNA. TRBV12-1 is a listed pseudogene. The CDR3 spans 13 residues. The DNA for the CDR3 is TGTGCCAGCAGCCCCCCCGGAGGCGAGGGGCAGTACGTC. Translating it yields CASSPPGGEGQYV.

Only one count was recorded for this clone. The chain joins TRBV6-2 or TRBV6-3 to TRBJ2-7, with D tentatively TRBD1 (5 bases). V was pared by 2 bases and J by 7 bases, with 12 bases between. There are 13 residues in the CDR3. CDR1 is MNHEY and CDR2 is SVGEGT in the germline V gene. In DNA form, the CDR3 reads TGTGCCAGCAGTTACCCTAAGGGGAAAGAGCAGTACTTC. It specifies CASSYPKGKEQYF.

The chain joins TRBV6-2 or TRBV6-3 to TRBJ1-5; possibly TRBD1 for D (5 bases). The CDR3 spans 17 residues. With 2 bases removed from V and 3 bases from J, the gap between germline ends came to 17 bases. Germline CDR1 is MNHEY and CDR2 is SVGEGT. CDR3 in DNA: TGTGCCAGCAGTTACGGGGCCACCCCCACTTCCAATCAGCCCCAGCATTTT. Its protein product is CASSYGATPTSNQPQHF.

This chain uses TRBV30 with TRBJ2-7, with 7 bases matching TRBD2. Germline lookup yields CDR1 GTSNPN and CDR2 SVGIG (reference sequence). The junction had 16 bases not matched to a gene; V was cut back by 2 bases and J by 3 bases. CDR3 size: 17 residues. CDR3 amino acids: CAWSTGLDPGVYYEQYF. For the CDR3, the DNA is TGTGCCTGGAGTACAGGACTAGATCCAGGAGTATACTACGAGCAGTACTTC. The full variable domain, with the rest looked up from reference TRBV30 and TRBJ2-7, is SQTIHQWPATLVQPVGSPLSLECTVEGTSNPNLYWYRQAAGRGLQLLFYSVGIGQISSEVPQNLSASRPQDRQFILSSKKLLLSDSGFYLCAWSTGLDPGVYYEQYFGPGTRLTVT.

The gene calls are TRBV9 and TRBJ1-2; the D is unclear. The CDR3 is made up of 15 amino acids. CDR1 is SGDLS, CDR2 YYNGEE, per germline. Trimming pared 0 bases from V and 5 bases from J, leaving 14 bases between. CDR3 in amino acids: CASSVGRQQPYGYTF. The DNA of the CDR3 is TGTGCCAGCAGCGTAGGCAGGCAACAACCGTATGGCTACACCTTC.